This TCR beta chain was recovered during a study of blood T cell repertoires in COVID-19. Sequencing was performed with immunoSEQ multiplex PCR; in TCRdb, only in-frame clones are kept and a portion is missing. The sample contains about 310,000 clones, around 90% of which appear only once. Only a few counts were recorded for this clone. The TCR sequence derives from a young man with active or convalescent COVID-19. The specimen sequenced was peripheral blood.

The CDR3 DNA reads TGTGCCAGCAGCCGAAAGACAGGGACGAGTATCGGTGAAAAACTGTTTTTT. It codes for CASSRKTGTSIGEKLFF. The chain is built from TRBV7-9 and TRBJ1-4, with 7 positions matching TRBD1. This CDR3 comprises 17 residues. The J segment lost 7 bases and the V segment lost 5 bases, leaving 16 bases of the junction unmatched. Germline-derived CDR1 and CDR2 are SEHNR and FQNEAQ (reference sequence).